This T cell receptor beta chain originates from a study of blood T cells in healthy people across ages. There are a few counts of this clonotype. Antigen: not known. Overall study findings and caveats: Relative to aged donors, long-lived donors carried more naive CD4+ cells and displayed higher diversity.

It was with a sample-barcoded 5' primer and a J-beta primer mix that a second PCR of roughly 7 to 11 cycles was run. TCRdb redid the calling of the 5' RACE reads with MiXCR, one entry per CDR3 protein. The table records 600,000 to 1,000,000 distinct CDR3 sequences, 25% of them present only once. This sample was shared with a second study, whose subject was T cells of mothers and their children. That paper notes: Mothers gave over 9.5 million TCR beta CDR3 reads each, and children around 3 million each.

The sequencing input was blood. This sequence originates from a boy younger than 18 in good health.

CDR3 DNA sequence: TGTGCCAGCAGCTTAGCGGCGGGAGGCTACACCTTC. It yields the protein CASSLAAGGYTF. V is TRBV7-2 and J is TRBJ1-2; no clear D. The V end was cut by 0 bases, the J end by 8 bases, with 7 bases between. Germline CDR1 is SGHTA and CDR2 is FQGNSA. The CDR3 spans 12 residues.